This T cell receptor beta chain was profiled in a study of cytomegalovirus exposure and HLA in healthy donors. The CDR3 is 13 residues long. CDR1 and CDR2 (germline): SGHDN, FVKESK. Trimming removed 1 base at V and 7 bases at J, with 8 bases between. In the PCR, 60 Vbeta and 13 Jbeta primers were used. TCRdb's copy holds only in-frame clones and misses some; the assay was immunoSEQ multiplex PCR. The sample has about 280,000 clones, approximately 90% seen once; the top ten hold about 2%. The sequenced material came from PBMCs. J is TRBJ2-1 and V is TRBV14; unclear D gene. The receptor was derived from a young woman in good health and CMV-seronegative. This CDR3 is CASSQVTRNEQFF. Written as DNA, the CDR3 is TGTGCCAGCAGCCAAGTGACGAGGAATGAGCAGTTCTTC.